A selection of T cell receptor beta chains follows, all from one sample in a study of T cell responses to AZD1222 COVID-19 vaccine. TCRdb's table, derived via immunoSEQ multiplex PCR, lists solely in-frame clones and lacks some. The table shows about 110,000 clones, with under 95% occurring only once. The sample here was peripheral blood, taken 28 days after the second AZD1222 dose. The receptors were sampled from an adult who received the AZD1222 COVID-19 vaccine. The CDR3 runs from the conserved cysteine through the conserved F or W. D genes are given only for firm matches. The size of a clone is reported for some rows only, either as once, few or many, or as a class for expanded clones.

v_gene: TRBV10-3; d_gene: -; j_gene: TRBJ1-2; abundance: -; CDR3aa: CAISEWGTIQSYGYTF; CDR3nt: TGTGCCATCAGTGAGTGGGGGACAATTCAGAGCTATGGCTACACCTTC
v_gene: TRBV9; d_gene: -; j_gene: TRBJ2-3; abundance: -; CDR3aa: CASSVAGNLGDTQYF; CDR3nt: TGTGCCAGCAGCGTAGCTGGGAACCTAGGGGATACGCAGTATTTT
v_gene: TRBV10-3; d_gene: -; j_gene: TRBJ1-1; abundance: -; CDR3aa: CAINRGGAEAFF; CDR3nt: TGTGCCATCAATAGGGGGGGAGCTGAAGCTTTCTTT
v_gene: TRBV27; d_gene: -; j_gene: TRBJ1-1; abundance: -; CDR3aa: CATLGPGHTEAFF; CDR3nt: TGTGCCACCTTAGGACCCGGACACACTGAAGCTTTCTTT
v_gene: TRBV5-4; d_gene: TRBD1; j_gene: TRBJ1-1; abundance: -; CDR3aa: CASSLMQGGGSMNTEAFF; CDR3nt: TGTGCCAGCAGCTTGATGCAGGGGGGAGGGAGCATGAACACTGAAGCTTTCTTT
v_gene: TRBV15; d_gene: -; j_gene: TRBJ2-6; abundance: -; CDR3aa: CATAKGEANVLTF; CDR3nt: TGTGCCACCGCAAAAGGTGAGGCCAACGTCCTGACTTTC
v_gene: TRBV5-1; d_gene: -; j_gene: TRBJ1-1; abundance: few; CDR3aa: CASRQGENTEAFF; CDR3nt: TGCGCCAGCAGACAGGGCGAGAACACTGAAGCTTTCTTT
v_gene: TRBV19; d_gene: -; j_gene: TRBJ2-4; abundance: -; CDR3aa: CASSEWTAKNIQYF; CDR3nt: TGTGCCAGTAGTGAGTGGACTGCCAAAAACATTCAGTACTTC
v_gene: TRBV27; d_gene: -; j_gene: TRBJ2-5; abundance: -; CDR3aa: CASSKRGRETQYF; CDR3nt: TGTGCCAGCAGTAAGAGGGGTAGGGAGACCCAGTACTTC
v_gene: TRBV6-1; d_gene: -; j_gene: TRBJ1-1; abundance: -; CDR3aa: CASSEPVMNTEAFF; CDR3nt: TGTGCCAGCAGTGAACCGGTTATGAACACTGAAGCTTTCTTT
v_gene: TRBV2; d_gene: TRBD2; j_gene: TRBJ2-5; abundance: -; CDR3aa: CASSQGIAGGRQETQYF; CDR3nt: TGTGCCAGCAGTCAGGGTATAGCGGGGGGCCGTCAAGAGACCCAGTACTTC
v_gene: TRBV2; d_gene: -; j_gene: TRBJ2-2; abundance: -; CDR3aa: CASRRDAGELFF; CDR3nt: TGTGCCAGCAGGAGGGACGCCGGGGAGCTGTTTTTT
v_gene: TRBV3-1/TRBV3-2; d_gene: TRBD2; j_gene: TRBJ2-7; abundance: -; CDR3aa: CASSHTSGSYEQYF; CDR3nt: TGTGCCAGCAGCCATACTAGCGGCTCCTACGAGCAGTACTTC
v_gene: TRBV6-5; d_gene: -; j_gene: TRBJ1-6; abundance: -; CDR3aa: CASPRREPGPLHF; CDR3nt: TGTGCCAGTCCTCGGCGAGAACCGGGGCCCCTCCACTTT
v_gene: TRBV24-1; d_gene: -; j_gene: TRBJ2-2; abundance: -; CDR3aa: CATRPKGANTGELFF; CDR3nt: TGTGCCACCAGACCCAAAGGGGCGAACACCGGGGAGCTGTTTTTT
v_gene: TRBV5-6; d_gene: -; j_gene: TRBJ1-2; abundance: -; CDR3aa: CASSLETSYGYTF; CDR3nt: TGTGCCAGCAGCTTGGAAACCTCCTATGGCTACACCTTC
v_gene: TRBV7-2; d_gene: -; j_gene: TRBJ2-7; abundance: -; CDR3aa: CASSPRGAKGYEQYF; CDR3nt: TGTGCCAGCAGCCCTAGGGGGGCCAAAGGCTACGAGCAGTACTTC
v_gene: TRBV4-2; d_gene: TRBD2; j_gene: TRBJ2-1; abundance: -; CDR3aa: CASSQEAGNEQFF; CDR3nt: TGTGCCAGCAGCCAAGAAGCGGGGAATGAGCAGTTCTTC
v_gene: TRBV28; d_gene: TRBD1; j_gene: TRBJ1-4; abundance: -; CDR3aa: CASSYQGAGNEKLFF; CDR3nt: TGTGCCAGCAGTTATCAGGGGGCGGGTAATGAAAAACTGTTTTTT
v_gene: TRBV30; d_gene: -; j_gene: TRBJ1-2; abundance: -; CDR3aa: CAWAAYGYTF; CDR3nt: TGTGCCTGGGCAGCGTATGGCTACACCTTC
v_gene: TRBV4-1; d_gene: TRBD1; j_gene: TRBJ1-1; abundance: -; CDR3aa: CASSPLGTGNTEAFF; CDR3nt: TGCGCCAGCAGCCCCCTCGGGACAGGAAACACTGAAGCTTTCTTT
v_gene: TRBV3-1/TRBV3-2; d_gene: -; j_gene: TRBJ1-5; abundance: -; CDR3aa: CASSQDHSMRPQHF; CDR3nt: TGTGCCAGCAGCCAAGACCACTCTATGAGGCCCCAGCATTTT
v_gene: TRBV7-9; d_gene: -; j_gene: TRBJ2-1; abundance: -; CDR3aa: CASSLVLTRGNEQFF; CDR3nt: TGTGCCAGCAGCTTAGTCCTGACTAGAGGAAATGAGCAGTTCTTC
v_gene: TRBV6-5; d_gene: -; j_gene: TRBJ2-6; abundance: -; CDR3aa: CASRAGSGANVLTF; CDR3nt: TGTGCCAGCAGAGCAGGGTCGGGGGCCAACGTCCTGACTTTC
v_gene: TRBV13; d_gene: -; j_gene: TRBJ2-6; abundance: -; CDR3aa: CASRSAQLSTKSGVLTF; CDR3nt: TGTGCCAGCAGATCGGCTCAGCTGAGTACAAAGTCGGGCGTCCTGACTTTC
v_gene: TRBV27; d_gene: TRBD1; j_gene: TRBJ2-5; abundance: -; CDR3aa: CASSIQGALETQYF; CDR3nt: TGTGCCAGCAGTATACAGGGGGCCTTGGAGACCCAGTACTTC
v_gene: TRBV6-5; d_gene: -; j_gene: TRBJ2-7; abundance: -; CDR3aa: CASSYSWRSYEQYF; CDR3nt: TGTGCCAGCAGTTACTCGTGGAGATCCTACGAGCAGTACTTC
v_gene: TRBV19; d_gene: TRBD1; j_gene: TRBJ1-1; abundance: -; CDR3aa: CASSADRGLFTEAFF; CDR3nt: TGTGCCAGTAGTGCCGACAGGGGGCTTTTCACTGAAGCTTTCTTT
v_gene: TRBV2; d_gene: -; j_gene: TRBJ1-5; abundance: -; CDR3aa: CASSRFRDSNQPQHF; CDR3nt: TGTGCCAGCAGTAGGTTCCGGGACAGCAATCAGCCCCAGCATTTT
v_gene: TRBV29-1; d_gene: TRBD1; j_gene: TRBJ2-3; abundance: -; CDR3aa: CSVAQGAGTDTQYF; CDR3nt: TGCAGCGTAGCACAGGGGGCTGGCACAGATACGCAGTATTTT
v_gene: TRBV28; d_gene: -; j_gene: TRBJ2-7; abundance: few; CDR3aa: CASSSLFRTATSETYEQYF; CDR3nt: TGTGCCAGCAGTTCCCTCTTTAGGACAGCGACAAGCGAAACCTACGAGCAGTACTTC
v_gene: TRBV10-3; d_gene: -; j_gene: TRBJ2-5; abundance: -; CDR3aa: CAISESRGRQETQYF; CDR3nt: TGTGCCATCAGTGAGAGCCGGGGTCGGCAAGAGACCCAGTACTTC
v_gene: TRBV6-2/TRBV6-3; d_gene: TRBD1; j_gene: TRBJ1-6; abundance: -; CDR3aa: CASSLPEGGQGEAFNSPLHF; CDR3nt: TGTGCCAGCAGCCTGCCTGAAGGGGGACAGGGGGAGGCCTTCAATTCACCCCTCCACTTT
v_gene: TRBV28; d_gene: TRBD1; j_gene: TRBJ1-2; abundance: few; CDR3aa: CASSLQGAGGYTF; CDR3nt: TGTGCCAGCAGTTTACAGGGGGCGGGTGGCTACACCTTC
v_gene: TRBV5-8; d_gene: -; j_gene: TRBJ1-2; abundance: once; CDR3aa: CASSVVVGGYGYTF; CDR3nt: TGTGCCAGCAGCGTGGTGGTCGGGGGCTATGGCTACACCTTC
v_gene: TRBV2; d_gene: -; j_gene: TRBJ2-7; abundance: -; CDR3aa: CASSQRGGGPSYEQYF; CDR3nt: TGTGCCAGCAGCCAAAGGGGGGGAGGGCCCTCCTACGAGCAGTACTTC
v_gene: TRBV15; d_gene: -; j_gene: TRBJ2-3; abundance: -; CDR3aa: CATHPGRVTDTQYF; CDR3nt: TGTGCCACCCACCCTGGACGGGTAACAGATACGCAGTATTTT
v_gene: TRBV10-3; d_gene: -; j_gene: TRBJ2-5; abundance: -; CDR3aa: CAIRADTLQETQYF; CDR3nt: TGTGCCATCCGAGCGGACACCCTACAAGAGACCCAGTACTTC
v_gene: TRBV6-5; d_gene: -; j_gene: TRBJ2-1; abundance: few; CDR3aa: CASTHGDTNEQFF; CDR3nt: TGTGCCAGCACCCACGGAGATACAAATGAGCAGTTCTTC
v_gene: TRBV3-1/TRBV3-2; d_gene: -; j_gene: TRBJ2-7; abundance: -; CDR3aa: CASSRGDASYEQYF; CDR3nt: TGTGCCAGCAGCCGTGGGGACGCCTCCTACGAGCAGTACTTC
v_gene: TRBV18; d_gene: -; j_gene: TRBJ2-2; abundance: -; CDR3aa: CASSPPVDTGELFF; CDR3nt: TGTGCCAGCTCACCCCCGGTCGATACCGGGGAGCTGTTTTTT
v_gene: TRBV4-3; d_gene: TRBD1; j_gene: TRBJ1-2; abundance: -; CDR3aa: CASSQFGQDPNYGYTF; CDR3nt: TGCGCCAGCAGCCAATTCGGACAGGACCCAAACTATGGCTACACCTTC
v_gene: TRBV5-1; d_gene: -; j_gene: TRBJ1-3; abundance: -; CDR3aa: CASSLAPGSDGNTIYF; CDR3nt: TGCGCCAGCAGCTTGGCCCCAGGGTCGGATGGAAACACCATATATTTT
v_gene: TRBV14; d_gene: TRBD2; j_gene: TRBJ2-3; abundance: -; CDR3aa: CASSQGGGTQYF; CDR3nt: TGTGCCAGCAGCCAAGGCGGGGGTACGCAGTATTTT
v_gene: TRBV5-6; d_gene: TRBD1; j_gene: TRBJ1-6; abundance: -; CDR3aa: CASSDRGNSPLHF; CDR3nt: TGTGCCAGCAGCGACAGGGGAAATTCACCCCTCCACTTT
v_gene: TRBV19; d_gene: TRBD2; j_gene: TRBJ2-7; abundance: -; CDR3aa: CASSPLLAGANEQYF; CDR3nt: TGTGCCAGTAGTCCCCTACTAGCGGGAGCCAACGAGCAGTACTTC
v_gene: TRBV5-1; d_gene: -; j_gene: TRBJ1-4; abundance: -; CDR3aa: CASSGGRGEGEKLFF; CDR3nt: TGCGCCAGCAGCGGGGGGCGGGGGGAAGGCGAAAAACTGTTTTTT
v_gene: TRBV19; d_gene: TRBD1; j_gene: TRBJ1-2; abundance: few; CDR3aa: CASTSRDSTKTLSYGYTF; CDR3nt: TGTGCCAGTACCTCCCGGGACAGCACCAAAACACTTAGCTATGGCTACACCTTC
v_gene: TRBV6-2/TRBV6-3; d_gene: -; j_gene: TRBJ1-5; abundance: -; CDR3aa: CASSLGGATNQPQHF; CDR3nt: TGTGCCAGCAGTTTGGGTGGGGCGACCAATCAGCCCCAGCATTTT
v_gene: TRBV12-3/TRBV12-4; d_gene: -; j_gene: TRBJ2-7; abundance: once; CDR3aa: CASSFRVEGQYF; CDR3nt: TGTGCCAGCAGTTTCAGGGTGGAGGGGCAGTACTTC
v_gene: TRBV11-2; d_gene: TRBD1; j_gene: TRBJ1-1; abundance: few; CDR3aa: CASSSPQGANTEAFF; CDR3nt: TGTGCCAGCAGCTCCCCTCAGGGGGCAAACACTGAAGCTTTCTTT
v_gene: TRBV2; d_gene: -; j_gene: TRBJ2-7; abundance: -; CDR3aa: CASSEIGTYEQYF; CDR3nt: TGTGCCAGCAGTGAAATTGGGACCTACGAGCAGTACTTC
v_gene: TRBV15; d_gene: -; j_gene: TRBJ2-7; abundance: -; CDR3aa: CATSRENRREQYF; CDR3nt: TGTGCCACCAGCAGAGAGAACAGGCGCGAGCAGTACTTC
v_gene: TRBV19; d_gene: -; j_gene: TRBJ1-5; abundance: -; CDR3aa: CACSIRTGNQPQHF; CDR3nt: TGTGCCTGTAGTATCCGGACAGGCAATCAGCCCCAGCATTTT